The T cell receptor (beta chain) described here comes from a study of blood T cell repertoires in COVID-19. The assay was immunoSEQ multiplex PCR, and TCRdb's table has in-frame clones only and misses some. The repertoire holds about 160,000 clones, with around 80% as singletons. The study assigned cohorts using participant-reported clinical history. For recovered donors of Cohort 3, there were two negative PCRs, clearance, or symptom resolution. Germline values: CDR1 KGHSH, CDR2 LQKENI. V was cut by 3 bases and J by 5 bases, with 2 bases left in between. The CDR3 runs to 11 residues. This sequence originates from a woman between 45 and 60 years old who had recovered from COVID-19. J is TRBJ2-4 and V is TRBV18; D remains unclear. Material: PBMCs or T cells enriched from blood (not recorded which). CDR3 bases: TGTGCCAGCTCACCCGAAAACATTCAGTACTTC. This sequence encodes CASSPENIQYF. Variable domain in full (rest from reference TRBV18 and TRBJ2-4): NAGVMQNPRHLVRRRGQEARLRCSPMKGHSHVYWYRQLPEEGLKFMVYLQKENIIDESGMPKERFSAEFPKEGPSILRIQQVVRGDSAAYFCASSPENIQYFGAGTRLSVL.